This T cell receptor beta chain derives from a study of blood T cell repertoires in COVID-19. The overall study: T cells, B-cell-depleted T cells, or PBMCs supplied cDNA or gDNA.

In the source study's methods: Estimation of nucleated cell counts was performed using reference gene primer amplification. Data came from immunoSEQ multiplex PCR; TCRdb stores just in-frame clones and leaves some out. Clone size and V and J calls were adopted from that table, with D and trimming inferred from the DNA. Altogether some 120,000 clones are present, 65% to 90% being singletons, with the ten largest covering 20% to 30%. Sequenced sample: peripheral blood. The TCR was taken from a woman aged 80 or older with acute or convalescent COVID-19.

The CDR3 DNA is TGTGCTAGTGGTTTGGGAAGCGGGGGCGATGTTGAGCAGTTCTTC. It is translated as CASGLGSGGDVEQFF. The V call is TRBV12-5, the J call TRBJ2-1; 8 nucleotides agree with TRBD2. After removal of 1 base from V and 9 bases from J, the junction contained 8 bases not matched to a gene. Germline V gene lookup returns CDR1 LGHNT and CDR2 FRNRAP. CDR3 size: 15 residues.